This TCR beta chain was identified during a study of Graves' ophthalmopathy and Graves' hyperthyroidism. Findings and caveats of the study: Appearing in blood as well were most expanded thyroid clonotypes above 0.001 frequency. Classification of ophthalmopathy versus stable hyperthyroidism by a 13-signature model yielded 85% to 90% sensitivity and 65% to 83% specificity.

On this clonotype: What it binds is not known.

Amplification targeted the TCR beta CDR3 regions, with RNA transcripts as the source material. RT-PCR was first run with HTBI primers, then multiplex PCR in a second round. TCRdb fed the multiplex PCR reads into MiXCR, producing one record per CDR3 protein. The sample gives approximately 160,000 distinct CDR3 sequences, 39% of which show up once; over 7% is in the top ten. Trimming shortened V by 5 bases and J by 3 bases, and 16 bases separated the two germline ends. The V gene's germline CDR1 is MDHEN and CDR2 SYDVKM. This CDR3 is built from 15 residues. This chain uses TRBV28 with TRBJ1-2; D might be TRBD1 (5 bases). The sequence came from a man aged 30 to 39 with Graves' ophthalmopathy. Sequencing input: peripheral blood. CDR3 DNA sequence: TGTGCCAGCAGTGGGGGAGGGGCGGGTCACTATGGCTACACCTTC. Translation gives CASSGGGAGHYGYTF.